This T cell receptor (beta chain) came from a study of blood T cell repertoires in COVID-19. Across the whole study: Whether acute or convalescent, the COVID-19 samples came from the United States, Italy and Spain. PBMCs, B-cell-depleted T cells, or T cells provided the cDNA or gDNA that made up the material.

Per germline, CDR1 SGHDT and CDR2 YYEEEE. CDR3 length equals 15 residues. V lost 4 bases and J lost 6; bases outside the gene matches: 10. Per the original data handling: Amplification from reference gene primers served as the basis for estimated nucleated cell counts. Method: immunoSEQ multiplex PCR; TCRdb's copy keeps in-frame clones and lacks some. Clone size and V and J calls were adopted from that table, with D and trimming inferred from the DNA. In the table there are under 200,000 clones, roughly 90% of which are singletons. In this sample, this clone turned up once. This TCR was sampled from a man between 60 and 75 years old with acute or convalescent COVID-19. V and J are TRBV5-6 and TRBJ2-4; the match to TRBD1 covers 7 bases. Source material: peripheral blood. The CDR3 DNA follows: TGTGCCAGCAGCGTCTCCGGGACAGCCCTAAACATTCAGTACTTC. This gives the protein CASSVSGTALNIQYF.